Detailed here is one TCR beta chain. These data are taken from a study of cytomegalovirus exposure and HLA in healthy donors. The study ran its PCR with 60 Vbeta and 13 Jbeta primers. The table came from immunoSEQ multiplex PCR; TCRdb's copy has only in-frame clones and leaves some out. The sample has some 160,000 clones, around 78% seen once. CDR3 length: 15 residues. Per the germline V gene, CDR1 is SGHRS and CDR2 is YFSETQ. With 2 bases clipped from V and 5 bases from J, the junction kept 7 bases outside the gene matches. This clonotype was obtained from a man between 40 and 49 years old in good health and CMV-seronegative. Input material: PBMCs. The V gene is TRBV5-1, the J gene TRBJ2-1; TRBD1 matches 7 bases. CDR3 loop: CASSLIPTGNNEQFF. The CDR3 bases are TGCGCCAGCAGCTTAATCCCGACAGGGAACAATGAGCAGTTCTTC. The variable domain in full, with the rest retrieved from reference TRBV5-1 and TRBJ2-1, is KAGVTQTPRYLIKTRGQQVTLSCSPISGHRSVSWYQQTPGQGLQFLFEYFSETQRNKGNFPGRFSGRQFSNSRSEMNVSTLELGDSALYLCASSLIPTGNNEQFFGPGTRLTVL.